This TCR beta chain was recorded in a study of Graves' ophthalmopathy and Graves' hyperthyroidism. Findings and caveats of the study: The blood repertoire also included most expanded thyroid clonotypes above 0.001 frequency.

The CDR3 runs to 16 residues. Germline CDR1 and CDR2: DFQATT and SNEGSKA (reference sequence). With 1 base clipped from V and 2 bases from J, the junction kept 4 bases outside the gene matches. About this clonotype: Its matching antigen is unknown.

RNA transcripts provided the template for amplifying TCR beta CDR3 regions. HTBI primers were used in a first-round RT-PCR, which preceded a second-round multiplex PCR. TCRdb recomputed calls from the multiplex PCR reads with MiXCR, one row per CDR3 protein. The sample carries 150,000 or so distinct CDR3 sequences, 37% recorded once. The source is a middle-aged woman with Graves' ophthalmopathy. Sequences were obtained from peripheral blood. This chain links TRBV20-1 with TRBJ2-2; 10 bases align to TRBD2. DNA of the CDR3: TGCAGTGCTAGAGTTTGGACTAGCGGTAACACCGGGGAGCTGTTTTTT. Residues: CSARVWTSGNTGELFF.